The TCR beta chain under discussion was sequenced for a study of blood T cell repertoires in COVID-19. Study background: Samples of COVID-19 (acute and convalescent) were obtained from the United States, Italy and Spain.

Germline CDR1 MNHNS, CDR2 SASEGT. CDR3 length equals 14 residues. V was trimmed by 3 bases and J by 0 bases, leaving 8 bases between them. Everyone who took part was about 18 to 90 years old, and they came from 24 US areas. The study assigned cohorts using participant-reported clinical history. Original analysis: How many nucleated cells were present was estimated from reference gene primer amplification. Clones were read by immunoSEQ multiplex PCR, and TCRdb kept only the in-frame ones, dropping some. Clone size and V and J calls were adopted from that table, with D and trimming inferred from the DNA. The sample shows 100,000 to 150,000 clones, about four fifths of them seen only once.

The V call is TRBV6-1, the J call TRBJ1-1; D might be TRBD1 (5 bases). The clonotype comes from a woman between 25 and 40 years old who had recovered from COVID-19. Sequencing was carried out using PBMCs or T cells enriched from blood (not recorded which). The CDR3 reads CASSDAGLNTEAFF. The CDR3 DNA follows: TGTGCCAGCAGTGACGCGGGGCTGAACACTGAAGCTTTCTTT.